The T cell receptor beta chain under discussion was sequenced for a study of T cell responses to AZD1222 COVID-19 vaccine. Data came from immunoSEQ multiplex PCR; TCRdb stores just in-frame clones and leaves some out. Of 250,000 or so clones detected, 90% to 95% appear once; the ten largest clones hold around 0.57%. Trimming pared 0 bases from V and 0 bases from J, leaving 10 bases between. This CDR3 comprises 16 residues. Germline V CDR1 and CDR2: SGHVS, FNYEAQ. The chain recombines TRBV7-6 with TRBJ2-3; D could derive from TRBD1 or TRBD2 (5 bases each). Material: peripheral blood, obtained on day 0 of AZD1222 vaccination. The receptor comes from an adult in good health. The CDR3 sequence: CASSLARGVSTDTQYF. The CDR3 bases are TGTGCCAGCAGCTTAGCTAGGGGAGTTAGCACAGATACGCAGTATTTT.